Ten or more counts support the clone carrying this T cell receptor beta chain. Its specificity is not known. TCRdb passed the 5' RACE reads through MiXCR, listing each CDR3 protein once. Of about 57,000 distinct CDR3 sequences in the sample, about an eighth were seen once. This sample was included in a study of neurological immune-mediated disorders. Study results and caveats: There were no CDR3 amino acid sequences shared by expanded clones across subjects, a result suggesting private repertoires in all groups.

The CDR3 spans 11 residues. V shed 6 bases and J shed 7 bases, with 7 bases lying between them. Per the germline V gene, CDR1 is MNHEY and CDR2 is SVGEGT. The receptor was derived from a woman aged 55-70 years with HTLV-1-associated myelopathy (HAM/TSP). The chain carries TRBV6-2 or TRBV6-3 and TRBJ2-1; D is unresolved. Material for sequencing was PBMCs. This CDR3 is CASRTGNEQFF. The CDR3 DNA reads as TGTGCCAGCAGAACCGGAAATGAGCAGTTCTTC.